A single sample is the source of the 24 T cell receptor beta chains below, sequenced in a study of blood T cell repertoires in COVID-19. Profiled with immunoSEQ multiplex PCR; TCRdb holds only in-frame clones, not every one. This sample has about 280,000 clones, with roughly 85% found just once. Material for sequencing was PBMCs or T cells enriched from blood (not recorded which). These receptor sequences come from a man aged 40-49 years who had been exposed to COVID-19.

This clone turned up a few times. The CDR3 loop reads CASSEDSRNYGYTF. The CDR3 DNA reads TGTGCCAGCAGTGAAGACAGTAGAAACTATGGCTACACCTTC. The V and J genes are TRBV2 and TRBJ1-2; D is ambiguous. The V end was cut by 1 base, the J end by 2 bases, with 8 bases between. Germline V CDR1 and CDR2: SNHLY, FYNNEI. This CDR3 is 14 amino acids long. The complete variable domain, with remaining parts taken from reference TRBV2 and TRBJ1-2, reads EPEVTQTPSHQVTQMGQEVILRCVPISNHLYFYWYRQILGQKVEFLVSFYNNEISEKSEIFDDQFSVERPDGSNFTLKIRSTKLEDSAMYFCASSEDSRNYGYTFGSGTRLTVV.

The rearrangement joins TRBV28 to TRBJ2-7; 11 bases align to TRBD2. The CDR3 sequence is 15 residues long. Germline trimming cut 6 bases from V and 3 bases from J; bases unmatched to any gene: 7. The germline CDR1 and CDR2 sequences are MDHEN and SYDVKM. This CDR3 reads CASSDETSGIYEQYF. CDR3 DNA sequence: TGTGCCAGCAGCGACGAGACTAGCGGGATCTACGAGCAGTACTTC.

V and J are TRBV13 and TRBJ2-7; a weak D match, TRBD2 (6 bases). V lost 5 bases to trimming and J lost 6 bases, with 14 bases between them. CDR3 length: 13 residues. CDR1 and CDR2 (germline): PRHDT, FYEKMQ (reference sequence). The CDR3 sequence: CASSINWGGEQYF. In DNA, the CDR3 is TGTGCCAGCAGCATAAATTGGGGAGGCGAGCAGTACTTC.

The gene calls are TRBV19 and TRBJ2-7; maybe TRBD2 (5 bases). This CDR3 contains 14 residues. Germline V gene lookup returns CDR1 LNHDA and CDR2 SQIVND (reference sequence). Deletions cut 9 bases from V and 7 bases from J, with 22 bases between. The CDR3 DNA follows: TGTGCCAGCGCTCCTTACGGGGAAGTAGGAGAGCAGTACTTC. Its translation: CASAPYGEVGEQYF.

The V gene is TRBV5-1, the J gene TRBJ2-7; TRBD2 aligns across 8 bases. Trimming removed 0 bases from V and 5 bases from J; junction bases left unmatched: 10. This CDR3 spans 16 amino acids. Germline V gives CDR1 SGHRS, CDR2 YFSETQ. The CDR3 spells CASSLESGSPSHEQYF. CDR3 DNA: TGCGCCAGCAGCTTGGAAAGCGGGAGCCCATCCCACGAGCAGTACTTC.

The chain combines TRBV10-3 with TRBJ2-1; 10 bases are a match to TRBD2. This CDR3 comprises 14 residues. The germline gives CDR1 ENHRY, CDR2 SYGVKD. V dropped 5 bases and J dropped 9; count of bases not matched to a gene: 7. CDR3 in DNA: TGTGCCATCAGTCTAGCGGGAGCCAGTGGTGAGCAGTTCTTC. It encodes CAISLAGASGEQFF.

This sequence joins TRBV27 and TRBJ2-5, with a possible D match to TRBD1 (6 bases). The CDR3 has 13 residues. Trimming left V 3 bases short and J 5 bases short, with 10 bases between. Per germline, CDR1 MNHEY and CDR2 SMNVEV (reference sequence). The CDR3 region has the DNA TGTGCCAGCAGTTTTGGTGGGGGCGAGACCCAGTACTTC. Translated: CASSFGGGETQYF.

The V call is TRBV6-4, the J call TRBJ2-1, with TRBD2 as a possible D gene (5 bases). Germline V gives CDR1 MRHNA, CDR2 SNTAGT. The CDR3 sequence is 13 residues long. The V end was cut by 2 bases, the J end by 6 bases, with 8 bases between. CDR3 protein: CASSDEGANEQFF. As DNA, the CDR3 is TGTGCCAGCAGTGACGAGGGCGCCAATGAGCAGTTCTTC.

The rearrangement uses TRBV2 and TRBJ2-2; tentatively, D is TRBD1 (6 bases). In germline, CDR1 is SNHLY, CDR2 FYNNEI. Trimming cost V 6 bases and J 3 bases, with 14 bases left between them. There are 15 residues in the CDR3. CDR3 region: CASSPLGADTGELFF. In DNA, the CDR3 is TGTGCCAGCAGCCCGTTGGGGGCTGACACCGGGGAGCTGTTTTTT.

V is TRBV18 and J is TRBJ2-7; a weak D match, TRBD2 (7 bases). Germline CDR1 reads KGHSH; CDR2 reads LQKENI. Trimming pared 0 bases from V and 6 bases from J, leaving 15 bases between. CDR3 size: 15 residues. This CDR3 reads CASSPPGGRSGEQYF. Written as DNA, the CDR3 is TGTGCCAGCTCACCACCGGGGGGGCGCTCAGGCGAGCAGTACTTC. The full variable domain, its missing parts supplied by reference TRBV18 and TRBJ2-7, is NAGVMQNPRHLVRRRGQEARLRCSPMKGHSHVYWYRQLPEEGLKFMVYLQKENIIDESGMPKERFSAEFPKEGPSILRIQQVVRGDSAAYFCASSPPGGRSGEQYFGPGTRLTVT.

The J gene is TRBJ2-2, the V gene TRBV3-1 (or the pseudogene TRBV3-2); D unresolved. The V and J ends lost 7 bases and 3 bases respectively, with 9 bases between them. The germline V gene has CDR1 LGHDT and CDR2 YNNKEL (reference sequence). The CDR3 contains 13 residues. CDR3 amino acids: CASNEPDTGELFF. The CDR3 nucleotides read TGTGCCAGCAACGAGCCGGACACCGGGGAGCTGTTTTTT.

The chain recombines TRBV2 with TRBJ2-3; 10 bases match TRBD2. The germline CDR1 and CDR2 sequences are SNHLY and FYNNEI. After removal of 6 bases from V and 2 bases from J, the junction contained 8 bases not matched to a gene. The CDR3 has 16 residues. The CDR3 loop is CASRGGTSAYTDTQYF. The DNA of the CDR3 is TGTGCCAGCAGGGGGGGGACTAGCGCCTACACAGATACGCAGTATTTT.

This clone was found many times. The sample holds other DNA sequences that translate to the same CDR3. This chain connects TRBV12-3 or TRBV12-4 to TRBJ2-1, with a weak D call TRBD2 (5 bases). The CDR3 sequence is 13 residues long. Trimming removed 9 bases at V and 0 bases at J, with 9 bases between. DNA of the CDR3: TGTGCCAGTGGGAGTAGCTCCTACAATGAGCAGTTCTTC. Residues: CASGSSSYNEQFF.

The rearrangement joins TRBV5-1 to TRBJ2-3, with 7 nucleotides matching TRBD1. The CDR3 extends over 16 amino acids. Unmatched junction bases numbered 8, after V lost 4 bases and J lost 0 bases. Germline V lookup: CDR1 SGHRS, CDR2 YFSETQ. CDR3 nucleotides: TGCGCCAGCAGCATGACCGGGACAGCTAGCACAGATACGCAGTATTTT. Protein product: CASSMTGTASTDTQYF.

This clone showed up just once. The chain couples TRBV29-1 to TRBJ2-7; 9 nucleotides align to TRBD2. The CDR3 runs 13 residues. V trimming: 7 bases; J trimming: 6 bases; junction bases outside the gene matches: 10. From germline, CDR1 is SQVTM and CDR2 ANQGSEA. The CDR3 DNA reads TGCAGCGCACGGCCCGGGACTAGCAGCGAGCAGTACTTC. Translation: CSARPGTSSEQYF.

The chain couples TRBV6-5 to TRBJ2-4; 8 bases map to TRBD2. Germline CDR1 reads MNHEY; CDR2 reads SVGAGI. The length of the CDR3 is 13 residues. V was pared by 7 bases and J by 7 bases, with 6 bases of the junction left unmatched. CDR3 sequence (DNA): TGTGCCAGCACGGGGGGGCGCGTTAACATTCAGTACTTC. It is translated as CASTGGRVNIQYF.

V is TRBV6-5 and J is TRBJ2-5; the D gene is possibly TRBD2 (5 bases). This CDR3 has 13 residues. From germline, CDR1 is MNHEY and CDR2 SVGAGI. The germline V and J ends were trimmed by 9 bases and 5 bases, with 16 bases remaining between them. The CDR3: CASSTPGSETQYF. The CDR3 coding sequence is TGTGCCAGTTCTACCCCGGGATCTGAGACCCAGTACTTC.

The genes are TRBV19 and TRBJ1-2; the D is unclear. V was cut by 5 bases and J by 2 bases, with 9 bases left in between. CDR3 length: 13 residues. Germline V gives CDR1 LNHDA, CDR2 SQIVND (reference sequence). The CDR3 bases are TGTGCCAGTAGTCCAAGGCGGAACTATGGCTACACCTTC. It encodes CASSPRRNYGYTF. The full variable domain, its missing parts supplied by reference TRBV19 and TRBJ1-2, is DGGITQSPKYLFRKEGQNVTLSCEQNLNHDAMYWYRQDPGQGLRLIYYSQIVNDFQKGDIAEGYSVSREKKESFPLTVTSAQKNPTAFYLCASSPRRNYGYTFGSGTRLTVV.

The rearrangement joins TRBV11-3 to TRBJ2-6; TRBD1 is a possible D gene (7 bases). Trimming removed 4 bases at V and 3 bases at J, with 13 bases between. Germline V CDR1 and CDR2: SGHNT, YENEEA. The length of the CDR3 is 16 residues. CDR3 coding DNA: TGTGCCAGCAGCTATGGAGGGGGCGGTGGGGCCAACGTCCTGACTTTC. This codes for CASSYGGGGGANVLTF.

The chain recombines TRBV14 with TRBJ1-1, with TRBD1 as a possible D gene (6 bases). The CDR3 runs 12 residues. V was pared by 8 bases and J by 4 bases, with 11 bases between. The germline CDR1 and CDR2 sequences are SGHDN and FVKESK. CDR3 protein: CASGQWSTEAFF. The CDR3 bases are TGTGCCAGCGGACAGTGGAGCACTGAAGCTTTCTTT.

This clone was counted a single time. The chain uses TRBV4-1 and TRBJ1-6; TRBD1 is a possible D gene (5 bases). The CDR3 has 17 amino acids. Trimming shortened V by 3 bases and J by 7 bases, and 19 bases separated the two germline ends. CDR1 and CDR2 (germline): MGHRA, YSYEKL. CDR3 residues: CASSHSSLQALNSPLHF. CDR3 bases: TGCGCCAGCAGCCACTCTTCCTTACAGGCCCTCAATTCACCCCTCCACTTT.

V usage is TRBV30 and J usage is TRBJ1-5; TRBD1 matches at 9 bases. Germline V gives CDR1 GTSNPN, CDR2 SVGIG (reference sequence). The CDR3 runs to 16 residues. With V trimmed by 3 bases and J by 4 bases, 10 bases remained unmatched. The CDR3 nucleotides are TGTGCCTGGAGCCACAACAGGGGGCGGTGGAATCAGCCCCAGCATTTT. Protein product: CAWSHNRGRWNQPQHF. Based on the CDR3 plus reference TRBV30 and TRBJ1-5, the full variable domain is SQTIHQWPATLVQPVGSPLSLECTVEGTSNPNLYWYRQAAGRGLQLLFYSVGIGQISSEVPQNLSASRPQDRQFILSSKKLLLSDSGFYLCAWSHNRGRWNQPQHFGDGTRLSIL.

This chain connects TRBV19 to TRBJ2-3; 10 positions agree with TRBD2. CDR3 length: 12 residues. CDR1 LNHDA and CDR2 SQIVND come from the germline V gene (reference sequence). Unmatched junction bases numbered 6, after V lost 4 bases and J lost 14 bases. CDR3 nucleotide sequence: TGTGCCAGTAGTACCGCTAGCGGGAGAAGGTATTTT. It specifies CASSTASGRRYF.

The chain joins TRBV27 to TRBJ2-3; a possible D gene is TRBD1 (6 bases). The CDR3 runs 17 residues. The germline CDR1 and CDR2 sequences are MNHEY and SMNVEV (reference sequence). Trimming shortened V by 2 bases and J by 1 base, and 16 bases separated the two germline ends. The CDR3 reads CASSLSGGVSGTDTQYF. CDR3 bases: TGTGCCAGCAGTTTAAGTGGGGGCGTTTCGGGCACAGATACGCAGTATTTT.